The T cell receptor beta chain described here comes from a study of blood T cell repertoires in COVID-19. Across the whole study: Acute and convalescent COVID-19 samples came from the United States, Italy and Spain. Nucleic acid was either cDNA or gDNA, and it came from T cells, B-cell-depleted T cells, or PBMCs.

Germline lookup yields CDR1 PRHDT and CDR2 FYEKMQ (reference sequence). J lost 6 bases, V lost 0 bases, and 4 bases had no gene match. The CDR3 extends over 14 amino acids. Study processing details: Reference gene primer amplification in the assay estimated nucleated cell counts. Profiling relied on immunoSEQ multiplex PCR, and the TCRdb table lists in-frame clones only, not all of them. V and J calls and clone size follow that table, whereas D and trimming were derived from the DNA. The sample shows under 200,000 clones, over 75% of them seen only once. The chain employs TRBV13 and TRBJ2-7; 8 nucleotides align to TRBD1. Material: peripheral blood. The receptor was derived from a woman at least 80 years old with acute or convalescent COVID-19. For the CDR3, the DNA is TGTGCCAGCAGCTTAGGACAGGGGGTTTCCGAGCAGTACTTC. Translating gives CASSLGQGVSEQYF.